One and the same sample provided the 26 T cell receptor beta chains below, sequenced in a study of identifying expanded T cells in peripheral blood. TCRdb keeps only in-frame clones here, not all; method: immunoSEQ multiplex PCR. Found here are more than 85,000 clones, more than 70% of them singletons; the top ten hold less than 15%. Material for sequencing was blood. These receptors came from a person between 18 and 75 years old in good health.

The chain uses TRBV6-5 and TRBJ2-7; 13 positions match TRBD2. Germline V gene sequence: CDR1 MNHEY, CDR2 SVGAGI. Trimming took 6 bases from V and 9 from J; bases not matched to a gene: 11. This CDR3 has 15 amino acids. The DNA for the CDR3 is TGTGCCAGCAGACTAGCGGGAGGGCCCCTCTCAGTGCAGTACTTC. Its translation: CASRLAGGPLSVQYF.

With regard to this clone: A junction boundary mismatches the germline segment, possibly from a read error. The chain has TRBV19 and TRBJ2-3, with 8 bases aligning to TRBD1. Germline CDR1 reads LNHDA; CDR2 reads SQIVND (reference sequence). The CDR3 length is 14 residues. CDR3 region: CASSMPEGTGTQYF. The CDR3 nucleotides are TGTGCCAGTAGTATGCCTGAGGGGACAGGTACGCAGTATTTT.

The chain combines TRBV6-1 with TRBJ2-5, with unresolved D. This CDR3 contains 15 residues. With 1 base removed from V and 1 base from J, the gap between germline ends came to 10 bases. Germline V gene sequence: CDR1 MNHNS, CDR2 SASEGT. CDR3: CASSEDRRIQETQYF. CDR3 nucleotide sequence: TGTGCCAGCAGTGAAGATAGAAGAATCCAAGAGACCCAGTACTTC.

This clone appeared a single time. The V gene is TRBV30, the J gene TRBJ2-1; D remains ambiguous. Between the trimmed V and J ends, which lost 1 base and 8 bases, there was a span of 15 bases. The CDR3 is 14 residues long. Germline V CDR1 and CDR2: GTSNPN, SVGIG (reference sequence). CDR3 protein: CAWSAPPSLDEQFF. The DNA for the CDR3 is TGTGCCTGGAGTGCCCCCCCGAGTTTGGATGAGCAGTTCTTC.

This chain uses TRBV18 with TRBJ2-3; 14 positions agree with TRBD2. The V gene end was trimmed by 3 bases and the J gene end by 5 bases; junction bases not matched to a gene: 1. CDR1 and CDR2 (germline): KGHSH, LQKENI. The CDR3 consists of 15 residues. The CDR3 bases are TGTGCCAGCTCACCTGGGACTAGCGGGAGAGATACGCAGTATTTT. Translated, it gives CASSPGTSGRDTQYF. Using reference TRBV18 and TRBJ2-3 for the parts outside the CDR3, the full variable domain is NAGVMQNPRHLVRRRGQEARLRCSPMKGHSHVYWYRQLPEEGLKFMVYLQKENIIDESGMPKERFSAEFPKEGPSILRIQQVVRGDSAAYFCASSPGTSGRDTQYFGPGTRLTVL.

The chain is built from TRBV18 and TRBJ1-6; D might be TRBD1 (5 bases). The germline V and J ends were trimmed by 8 bases and 7 bases, with 18 bases remaining between them. The CDR3 extends over 15 amino acids. Germline CDR1 KGHSH, CDR2 LQKENI. In nucleotides, the CDR3 is TGTGCCAGCACATCACAGGAAGGGAAGAATTCACCCCTCCACTTT. This gives the protein CASTSQEGKNSPLHF. The whole variable domain, filled in from reference TRBV18 and TRBJ1-6, reads NAGVMQNPRHLVRRRGQEARLRCSPMKGHSHVYWYRQLPEEGLKFMVYLQKENIIDESGMPKERFSAEFPKEGPSILRIQQVVRGDSAAYFCASTSQEGKNSPLHFGNGTRLTVT.

V is TRBV9 and J is TRBJ2-7; no reliable D call. This CDR3 contains 15 residues. Deletions cut 2 bases from V and 3 bases from J, with 15 bases between. Germline V CDR1 and CDR2: SGDLS, YYNGEE. The CDR3 loop is CASSVSGQADYEQYF. In DNA form, the CDR3 reads TGTGCCAGCAGCGTTAGTGGGCAGGCCGACTACGAGCAGTACTTC.

The chain joins TRBV5-6 to TRBJ1-2, with 9 bases lining up with TRBD1. J lost 5 bases, V lost 4 bases, and 3 bases had no gene match. Germline CDR1 SGHDT, CDR2 YYEEEE. The CDR3 is made up of 13 amino acids. CDR3 nucleotide sequence: TGTGCCAGCAGCCCGGGACAGGGATATGGCTACACCTTC. Translating it yields CASSPGQGYGYTF.

This chain connects TRBV28 to TRBJ1-2; TRBD1 matches 8 bases. V gave up 8 bases and J gave up 5 bases; unmatched junction bases: 7. CDR1 and CDR2 from the germline V gene are MDHEN and SYDVKM. The CDR3 length is 13 residues. CDR3 loop: CASDRGSYYGYTF. Written as DNA, the CDR3 is TGTGCCAGCGACAGGGGCAGCTATTATGGCTACACCTTC.

The rearrangement links TRBV2 to TRBJ1-1; possible D gene TRBD1, 5 bases. CDR1 and CDR2 from the germline V gene are SNHLY and FYNNEI. CDR3 length equals 16 residues. V was clipped by 2 bases and J by 0 bases, with 13 bases between them. The CDR3 bases are TGTGCCAGCAGTGAATGGGGCAAGGGGATGAACACTGAAGCTTTCTTT. This encodes CASSEWGKGMNTEAFF.

Only one count was recorded for this clone. This chain joins TRBV18 and TRBJ2-3, with a possible D match to TRBD1 (5 bases). This CDR3 spans 16 amino acids. The germline gives CDR1 KGHSH, CDR2 LQKENI. The DNA for the CDR3 is TGTGCTACCAGCTGGGGCTTGTTGCGGAACACAGATACGCAGTATTTT. Amino acid sequence: CATSWGLLRNTDTQYF.

This clone appeared a few times. J is TRBJ1-4 and V is TRBV10-3; D gene ambiguous. The CDR3 contains 11 residues. V was clipped by 3 bases and J by 7 bases, with 3 bases between them. Germline V CDR1 and CDR2: ENHRY, SYGVKD. CDR3 DNA: TGTGCCATCAGTGACGGTGAAAAACTGTTTTTT. As protein: CAISDGEKLFF.

This sequence joins TRBV7-9 and TRBJ2-7; D perhaps matches TRBD2 (6 bases). The V and J ends lost 4 bases and 6 bases respectively, with 13 bases between them. The germline V gene encodes CDR1 SEHNR and CDR2 FQNEAQ (reference sequence). The CDR3 sequence is 13 residues long. CDR3 nucleotides: TGTGCCAGCAGCTATGGAGGGGTCCCCGAGCAGTACTTC. Translating gives CASSYGGVPEQYF. Together with reference TRBV7-9 and TRBJ2-7, the CDR3 gives the full variable domain: DTGVSQNPRHKITKRGQNVTFRCDPISEHNRLYWYRQTLGQGPEFLTYFQNEAQLEKSRLLSDRFSAERPKGSFSTLEIQRTEQGDSAMYLCASSYGGVPEQYFGPGTRLTVT.

The gene calls are TRBV7-9 and TRBJ2-1; 7 nucleotides align to TRBD2. V lost 5 bases to trimming and J lost 0 bases; unmatched junction nucleotides: 4. The CDR3 is 15 residues long. Germline V gene data show CDR1 as SEHNR and CDR2 as FQNEAQ (reference sequence). CDR3 protein: CASSQGGSSYNEQFF. In DNA form, the CDR3 reads TGTGCCAGCAGCCAGGGCGGGAGCTCCTACAATGAGCAGTTCTTC.

This sequence joins TRBV6-6 and TRBJ2-7; 10 bases match TRBD1. Germline V lookup: CDR1 MNHNY, CDR2 SVGAGI (reference sequence). J was trimmed by 7 bases and V by 4 bases; bases with no gene match: 7. This CDR3 is 14 amino acids long. The CDR3 nucleotides read TGTGCCAGCAGTTCCGACAGGGGGCAGGGGGAGCAGTACTTC. It translates to CASSSDRGQGEQYF.

The chain uses TRBV11-3 and TRBJ2-1, with TRBD2 identical over 7 bases. V was pared by 0 bases and J by 0 bases, with 2 bases of the junction left unmatched. The CDR3 length is 16 residues. Germline V gene sequence: CDR1 SGHNT, CDR2 YENEEA. CDR3 DNA sequence: TGTGCCAGCAGCTTAGAGGGGGGGATCTCCTACAATGAGCAGTTCTTC. It translates to CASSLEGGISYNEQFF.

The chain has TRBV6-5 and TRBJ1-6; D remains ambiguous. The CDR3 runs 12 residues. Germline CDR1 is MNHEY and CDR2 is SVGAGI. V was clipped by 2 bases and J by 6 bases, with 2 bases between them. The DNA for the CDR3 is TGTGCCAGCAGTTACGCTAATTCACCCCTCCACTTT. Its protein product is CASSYANSPLHF.

The chain recombines TRBV5-1 with TRBJ1-2, with unresolved D. V lost 0 bases, J lost 4 bases, and 7 bases lay in between. Germline CDR1 SGHRS, CDR2 YFSETQ. CDR3 length: 13 residues. CDR3 in DNA: TGCGCCAGCAGCTTGGAAGACCGCTATGGCTACACCTTC. Translated: CASSLEDRYGYTF.

The chain has TRBV4-1 and TRBJ2-7, with 12 bases identical to TRBD2. Germline CDR1 MGHRA, CDR2 YSYEKL. The V gene end was trimmed by 0 bases and the J gene end by 3 bases; junction bases not matched to a gene: 3. This CDR3 comprises 16 residues. The CDR3 reads CASSQESTSGGYEQYF. CDR3 coding DNA: TGCGCCAGCAGCCAAGAATCGACTAGCGGGGGCTACGAGCAGTACTTC.

The rearrangement links TRBV6-1 to TRBJ2-1; TRBD2 matches 7 bases. This CDR3 contains 13 residues. Trimming removed 2 bases from V and 9 bases from J; junction bases left unmatched: 4. CDR1 and CDR2 (germline): MNHNS, SASEGT. In DNA, the CDR3 is TGTGCCAGCAGTGAATCAGCGGGAATTGAGCAGTTCTTC. Translation: CASSESAGIEQFF.

The gene calls are TRBV6-6 and TRBJ2-1, with 14 nucleotides matching TRBD2. In germline, CDR1 is MNHNY, CDR2 SVGAGI (reference sequence). This CDR3 is built from 15 residues. The V gene end was trimmed by 6 bases and the J gene end by 8 bases; junction bases not matched to a gene: 6. This chain's CDR3 is CASRGTSGSLYEQFF. CDR3 nucleotides: TGTGCCAGCAGAGGGACTAGCGGGAGCCTCTATGAGCAGTTCTTC.

The V call is TRBV7-9, the J call TRBJ2-3; no firm D call. The ends were cut back, 5 bases at V and 6 bases at J, with 9 bases in the middle. Looked up from germline, CDR1 is SEHNR and CDR2 is FQNEAQ (reference sequence). The CDR3 is 12 amino acids. Here the CDR3 reads CASSRSVDTQYF. The CDR3 DNA reads TGTGCCAGCAGCCGGAGCGTGGATACGCAGTATTTT. The whole variable domain, remainder taken from reference TRBV7-9 and TRBJ2-3, is DTGVSQNPRHKITKRGQNVTFRCDPISEHNRLYWYRQTLGQGPEFLTYFQNEAQLEKSRLLSDRFSAERPKGSFSTLEIQRTEQGDSAMYLCASSRSVDTQYFGPGTRLTVL.

The chain is built from TRBV9 and TRBJ2-3, with D possibly TRBD2 on 6 matching bases. V was pared by 4 bases and J by 7 bases, with 16 bases between. CDR1 is SGDLS and CDR2 is YYNGEE in the germline V gene. CDR3 length equals 14 residues. CDR3 in DNA: TGTGCCAGCAGCCCGCGGGACCATGACCATACGCAGTATTTT. Amino acid sequence: CASSPRDHDHTQYF.

The chain carries TRBV5-1 and TRBJ2-3; maybe TRBD2 (5 bases). Trimming removed 2 bases at V and 3 bases at J, with 10 bases between. CDR1 is SGHRS, CDR2 YFSETQ, per germline. This CDR3 has 14 amino acids. CDR3 in DNA: TGCGCCAGCAGCTTTGCGGGTTCAACAGATACGCAGTATTTT. Amino acid sequence: CASSFAGSTDTQYF.

This clone has just a few counts. The V and J genes are TRBV5-5 and TRBJ2-7, with D perhaps TRBD2 (6 bases). Trimming stripped 4 bases from V and 2 bases from J, with 13 bases between. The CDR3 is made up of 14 amino acids. In germline, CDR1 is SGHKS, CDR2 YYEKEE (reference sequence). CDR3 sequence reads: CASSLLWGAYEQYF. Written as DNA, the CDR3 is TGTGCCAGCAGCCTCCTTTGGGGGGCCTACGAGCAGTACTTC.

Written as DNA, the CDR3 is TGTGCCAGTAGTATGCTAGCGGGGGCCTACAATGAGCAGTTCTTC. Its translation is CASSMLAGAYNEQFF. The chain combines TRBV19 with TRBJ2-1, with 10 bases aligning to TRBD2. Germline CDR1 LNHDA, CDR2 SQIVND (reference sequence). Trimming at V came to 3 bases and at J to 2 bases, leaving 1 base not matched to a gene. CDR3 length: 15 residues. The variable domain in full, with the rest retrieved from reference TRBV19 and TRBJ2-1, is DGGITQSPKYLFRKEGQNVTLSCEQNLNHDAMYWYRQDPGQGLRLIYYSQIVNDFQKGDIAEGYSVSREKKESFPLTVTSAQKNPTAFYLCASSMLAGAYNEQFFGPGTRLTVL.